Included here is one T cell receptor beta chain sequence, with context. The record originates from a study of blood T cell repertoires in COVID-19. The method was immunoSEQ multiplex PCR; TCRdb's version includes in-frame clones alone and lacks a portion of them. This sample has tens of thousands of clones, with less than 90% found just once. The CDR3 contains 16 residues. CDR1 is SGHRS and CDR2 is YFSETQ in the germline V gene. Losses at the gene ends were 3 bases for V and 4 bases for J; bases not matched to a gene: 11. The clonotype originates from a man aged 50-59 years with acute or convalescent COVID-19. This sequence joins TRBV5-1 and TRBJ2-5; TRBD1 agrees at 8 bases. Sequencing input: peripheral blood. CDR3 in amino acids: CASSSDRGGTGETQYF. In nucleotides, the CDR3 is TGCGCCAGCAGCTCTGACAGGGGCGGGACGGGAGAGACCCAGTACTTC.